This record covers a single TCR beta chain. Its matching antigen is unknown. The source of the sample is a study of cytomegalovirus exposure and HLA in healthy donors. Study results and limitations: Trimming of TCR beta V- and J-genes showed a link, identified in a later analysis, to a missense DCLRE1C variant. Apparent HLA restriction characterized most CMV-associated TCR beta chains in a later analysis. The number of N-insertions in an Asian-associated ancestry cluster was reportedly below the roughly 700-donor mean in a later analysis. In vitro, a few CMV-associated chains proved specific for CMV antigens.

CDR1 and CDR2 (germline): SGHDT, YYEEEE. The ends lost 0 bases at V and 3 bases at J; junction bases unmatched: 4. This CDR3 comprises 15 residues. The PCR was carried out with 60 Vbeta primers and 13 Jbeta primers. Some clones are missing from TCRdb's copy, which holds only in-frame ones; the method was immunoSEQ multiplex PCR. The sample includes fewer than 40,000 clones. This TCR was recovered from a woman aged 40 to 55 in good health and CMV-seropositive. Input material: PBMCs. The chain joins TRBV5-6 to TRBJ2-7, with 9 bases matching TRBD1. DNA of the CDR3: TGTGCCAGCAGCTTGGTTGGGACAGGGAGCTACGAGCAGTACTTC. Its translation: CASSLVGTGSYEQYF.